The 3 T cell receptor beta chains below come from one sample, sequenced in a study of cytomegalovirus exposure and HLA in healthy donors. Primers: 60 Vbeta forward and 13 Jbeta reverse. Repertoires were generated with immunoSEQ multiplex PCR, while TCRdb's copy carries only in-frame clones and drops some. The sample consists of about 190,000 clones, 65% to 90% of them appearing once. Sequencing was carried out using PBMCs. The source is a middle-aged man in good health and CMV-seropositive.

CDR3 nucleotide sequence: TGCGCCAGCAGCCCCGGACTAGCGGGGGGCGAGGAGACCCAGTACTTC. Translating it yields CASSPGLAGGEETQYF. This chain joins TRBV5-1 and TRBJ2-5, with TRBD2 matching over 14 bases. There are 16 residues in the CDR3. Unmatched junction bases numbered 7, after V lost 4 bases and J lost 5 bases. Germline V CDR1 and CDR2: SGHRS, YFSETQ.

The chain combines TRBV5-8 with TRBJ2-3; 12 bases match TRBD2. Per germline, CDR1 SGHTS and CDR2 YDEGEE. The CDR3 sequence is 17 residues long. V trimming: 4 bases; J trimming: 2 bases; junction bases outside the gene matches: 8. CDR3 in DNA: TGTGCCAGCAGCCCTAGGACTAGCGGGGTTTTCACAGATACGCAGTATTTT. Translated, it gives CASSPRTSGVFTDTQYF.

The V gene is TRBV2, the J gene TRBJ1-1; weak D call: TRBD1 (6 bases). V lost 8 bases, J lost 4 bases, and 14 bases lay in between. Looked up from germline, CDR1 is SNHLY and CDR2 is FYNNEI. The CDR3 sequence is 13 residues long. Here the CDR3 DNA reads TGTGCCAGCGGGGAGGGGGTAAGCACTGAAGCTTTCTTT. Its translation is CASGEGVSTEAFF.